This entry lists 10 T cell receptor beta chains sequenced from one sample in a study of lymphopenia after photon versus proton radiotherapy. Using immunoSEQ multiplex PCR, the repertoire was profiled, and TCRdb retains in-frame clones only, with some absent. The sample consists of 50,000 or so clones, about 92% of them appearing once. The source was peripheral blood, collected from a patient treated with photon-based radiotherapy. The source is a woman between 40 and 55 years old with cholangiocarcinoma.

The chain combines TRBV11-2 with TRBJ2-3; perhaps D is TRBD1 or TRBD2 (5 bases each). V gave up 5 bases and J gave up 3 bases, with 15 bases separating them. CDR3 length: 15 residues. Germline V gene lookup returns CDR1 SGHAT and CDR2 FQNNGV. CDR3: CASSQIRGATDTQYF. In DNA, the CDR3 is TGTGCCAGCAGCCAGATCAGAGGGGCTACAGATACGCAGTATTTT.

V is TRBV27 and J is TRBJ1-6; D gene unclear. V was cut by 8 bases and J by 0 bases, with 5 bases left in between. Looked up from germline, CDR1 is MNHEY and CDR2 is SMNVEV (reference sequence). This CDR3 region has 13 residues. This CDR3 is CASGSSYNSPLHF. The CDR3 region has the DNA TGTGCCAGCGGAAGCTCCTATAATTCACCCCTCCACTTT.

The chain links TRBV4-2 to TRBJ2-2; D is uncertain. This CDR3 contains 16 residues. V lost 3 bases, J lost 1 base, and 12 bases lay in between. Germline lookup yields CDR1 LGHNA and CDR2 YNFKEQ. CDR3 sequence: CASSQGNNRNTGELFF. CDR3 DNA: TGTGCCAGCAGCCAGGGCAATAACAGGAACACCGGGGAGCTGTTTTTT.

This clone showed up just once. The V gene is TRBV7-2, the J gene TRBJ2-2; the match to TRBD1 covers 7 bases. CDR1 and CDR2 (germline): SGHTA, FQGNSA. CDR3 length: 16 amino acids. Trimming took 5 bases from V and 5 from J; bases not matched to a gene: 11. The CDR3 region is CASSGRDRRRTGELFF. The CDR3 coding sequence is TGTGCCAGCAGCGGCCGGGACAGAAGACGAACCGGGGAGCTGTTTTTT.

This clone was counted a few times. V is TRBV6-5 and J is TRBJ1-5; D uncertain. The germline gives CDR1 MNHEY, CDR2 SVGAGI. This CDR3 spans 15 amino acids. V lost 6 bases, J lost 0 bases, and 12 bases lay in between. Written as DNA, the CDR3 is TGTGCCAGCAGGATACGGGTCTATAGCAATCAGCCCCAGCATTTT. Translated: CASRIRVYSNQPQHF.

The chain combines TRBV7-2 with TRBJ2-1; 7 bases are shared with TRBD2. CDR1 is SGHTA and CDR2 is FQGNSA in the germline V gene. Losses at the gene ends were 0 bases for V and 6 bases for J; bases not matched to a gene: 8. This CDR3 contains 16 residues. The CDR3 DNA is TGTGCCAGCAGCTTAGCCCTAGGAGCGGGGCGCAATGAGCAGTTCTTC. Protein: CASSLALGAGRNEQFF.

The chain employs TRBV6-5 and TRBJ1-5; no definite D call. V lost 8 bases and J 3 bases, leaving 17 bases between the germline ends. This CDR3 region has 15 residues. CDR1 MNHEY and CDR2 SVGAGI come from the germline V gene. DNA of the CDR3: TGTGCCAGCTCCCGCGCGGCGGGGAACAATCAGCCCCAGCATTTT. Its translation is CASSRAAGNNQPQHF.

The chain joins TRBV19 to TRBJ2-7; TRBD2 aligns across 9 bases. This CDR3 contains 13 residues. With 5 bases clipped from V and 5 bases from J, the junction kept 4 bases outside the gene matches. The germline gives CDR1 LNHDA, CDR2 SQIVND (reference sequence). In DNA form, the CDR3 reads TGTGCCAGTAGTCCGGGACTAGCAAACGAGCAGTACTTC. This sequence encodes CASSPGLANEQYF.

This chain joins TRBV7-9 and TRBJ2-1, with 13 bases fitting TRBD2. Per germline, CDR1 SEHNR and CDR2 FQNEAQ (reference sequence). Unmatched junction bases numbered 7, after V lost 5 bases and J lost 9 bases. The CDR3 is made up of 15 amino acids. CDR3: CASSHGLAGVLEQFF. The CDR3, as DNA: TGTGCCAGCAGCCACGGACTAGCGGGGGTTCTTGAGCAGTTCTTC.

V usage is TRBV27 and J usage is TRBJ1-6, with TRBD1 matching 7 bases. There are 17 residues in the CDR3. Germline V gene sequence: CDR1 MNHEY, CDR2 SMNVEV (reference sequence). J gave up 4 bases and V 6 bases, and 12 bases lay outside the gene matches. CDR3 nucleotide sequence: TGTGCCAGCAGGACCCGACAGGGCGACCCTTATAATTCACCCCTCCACTTT. It is translated as CASRTRQGDPYNSPLHF.